The TCR beta chain under discussion was sequenced for a study of blood T cells in healthy people across ages. A few counts support this clonotype. Using a J-beta primer mix together with a sample-barcoded 5' primer, a second PCR was run for about 7 to 12 cycles. One entry per CDR3 protein results from TCRdb running MiXCR on the 5' RACE reads. The data contain some 1,500,000 distinct CDR3 sequences, roughly 43% of them singletons. This clonotype was obtained from a woman aged 18-35 years in good health. The sample comprised blood.

The CDR3 bases are TGTGCCAGCAGTTTAAGTCAGGGTTTCGGCTACACCTTC. It yields the protein CASSLSQGFGYTF. This chain links TRBV28 with TRBJ1-2; D is perhaps TRBD1 (5 bases). CDR1 and CDR2 (germline): MDHEN, SYDVKM. Trimming left V 2 bases short and J 8 bases short, with 12 bases between. CDR3 length: 13 residues.